A single sample is the source of the 2 T cell receptor beta chains below, sequenced in a study of blood T cells in healthy people across ages. A sample-barcoded 5' primer and a J-beta primer mix were used in a second PCR of roughly 7 to 11 cycles. TCRdb processed the 5' RACE reads anew with MiXCR; each CDR3 protein has one entry. Of about 730,000 distinct CDR3 sequences in the sample, roughly 47% were seen once. Source material: blood. The receptor source for this set is a woman in her sixties or seventies in good health.

The chain links TRBV27 to TRBJ1-4, with 9 bases fitting TRBD1. Germline-derived CDR1 and CDR2 are MNHEY and SMNVEV (reference sequence). This CDR3 is built from 14 residues. V was pared by 8 bases and J by 8 bases, with 9 bases of the junction left unmatched. The CDR3 spells CASGSQGAQEKLFF. CDR3 coding DNA: TGTGCCAGCGGATCACAGGGGGCGCAGGAAAAACTGTTTTTT. Filled out from reference TRBV27 and TRBJ1-4, the complete variable domain reads EAQVTQNPRYLITVTGKKLTVTCSQNMNHEYMSWYRQDPGLGLRQIYYSMNVEVTDKGDVPEGYKVSRKEKRNFPLILESPSPNQTSLYFCASGSQGAQEKLFFGSGTQLSVL.

This clonotype came up many times. This rearrangement joins TRBV20-1 to TRBJ1-2; unclear D gene. The V end lost 3 bases, the J end lost 4 bases, and 9 bases lay between the germline ends. The CDR3 contains 12 residues. Germline V gene sequence: CDR1 DFQATT, CDR2 SNEGSKA (reference sequence). CDR3 region: CSARGSGYGYTF. CDR3 nucleotide sequence: TGCAGTGCTAGGGGATCGGGCTATGGCTACACCTTC.